The rows below give T cell receptor beta chains drawn from one sample of a study of CD8 T cells in Susac syndrome. Each CDR3 protein gets one entry after TCRdb re-called the immunoSEQ multiplex PCR reads with MiXCR. This sample has 120,000 to 150,000 distinct CDR3 sequences; roughly 94% occur once, and the top ten carry 0.075% to 0.1%. Specimen: CD4+ T cells from PBMCs. The receptors here all came from a human donor in good health. CDR3s include the opening cysteine and the closing phenylalanine or tryptophan. Clone size is given for some rows only: seen once, a few or many times, or a class if the clone is expanded.

size | V | CDR3
NA | TRBV10-3 | CAIREAELQPQHF
NA | TRBV5-1 | CASSLLRQETQYF
NA | TRBV9 | CASSTTTGTGYEQYF
NA | TRBV11-2 | CASTYGGTTDTQYF
NA | TRBV12-3/TRBV12-4 | CASTLGRGTEAFF
NA | TRBV7-9 | CASSLLGETPTQYF
NA | TRBV5-1 | CASSTQGLGETQYF
NA | TRBV7-8 | CASSISGEDGYTF
NA | TRBV2 | CASTPQGPQPNIQYF
once | TRBV20-1 | CSAPAGETQYF
NA | TRBV9 | CASSVDRGSYNEQFF
once | TRBV5-1 | CASSSGLAGGRLTGELFF
NA | TRBV5-1 | CASSLARVEGGDEQFF
NA | TRBV7-9 | CASSSGGGLNQPQHF
NA | TRBV19 | CASTVTGGGQPQHF
NA | TRBV30 | CAWVQGRENGYTF
NA | TRBV6-2/TRBV6-3 | CASSYEAGLAGQKTQYF
NA | TRBV2 | CASSEGARVAFF
NA | TRBV29-1 | CSVGGTGGYYGYTF
NA | TRBV7-9 | CASSFAVLAGVFIF
NA | TRBV20-1 | CSIKTGGGQETQYF
NA | TRBV2 | CASRNDRGNEQFF
NA | TRBV7-9 | CASSARQGGLGEQFF
NA | TRBV7-9 | CASSPRLRAGAHYNEQLF
once | TRBV12-3/TRBV12-4 | CASGIQVYQPQHF
NA | TRBV28 | CASSLLNQPQHF
NA | TRBV11-2 | CASSHLPGQFWETQYF
NA | TRBV6-5 | CASSYRTSGRAGEQFF
NA | TRBV7-3 | CASSLRGGAGTEAFF
NA | TRBV10-3 | CAISEGKAGQPQHF
NA | TRBV15 | CATSRDRLDNEQYF
NA | TRBV9 | CASSVDRTSGRGNEQFF
NA | TRBV20-1 | CSATDPMNTEAFF
NA | TRBV10-3 | CAISPSIPGLAGTLTSDTQYF
few | TRBV7-9 | CASSATSYNEQFF